The present entry profiles one T cell receptor (beta chain) with its context. Its target is not known. Semi-nested PCR with Nested Universal Primer A followed constant-region reverse priming of full-length variable regions. MiXCR, run by TCRdb on the 5' RACE reads, gives a single entry per CDR3 protein. The table has 6,000 or so distinct CDR3 sequences, approximately 70% seen once. Memory CD4+ T cells were sorted as CD4+CD45RO+CD25- cells. Study-level results: Tumor-infiltrating Treg TCR alpha and beta sequences overlapped most with tumor naive CD4+ T cells, then blood naive. Tumor memory CD4+ T cell TCR gene usage clustered with blood and lymph node memory CD4+ cells and lymph node naive CD4+ cells.

This clonotype originated in a female donor with breast cancer. Sequenced: memory CD4+ T cells sorted from a lymph node. Subset meaning: memory CD4+ T cells, CD4+CD45RO+CD25-.

The CDR3 nucleotides are TGTGCCAGCAGCTTAACATGGAACACTGAAGCTTTCTTT. Its protein product is CASSLTWNTEAFF. The J gene is TRBJ1-1, the V gene TRBV5-6; D uncertain. The CDR3 length is 13 residues. CDR1 SGHDT and CDR2 YYEEEE come from the germline V gene. The ends were cut back, 2 bases at V and 1 base at J, with 6 bases in the middle. Using reference TRBV5-6 and TRBJ1-1 for the parts outside the CDR3, the full variable domain is DAGVTQSPTHLIKTRGQQVTLRCSPKSGHDTVSWYQQALGQGPQFIFQYYEEEERQRGNFPDRFSGHQFPNYSSELNVNALLLGDSALYLCASSLTWNTEAFFGQGTRLTVV.